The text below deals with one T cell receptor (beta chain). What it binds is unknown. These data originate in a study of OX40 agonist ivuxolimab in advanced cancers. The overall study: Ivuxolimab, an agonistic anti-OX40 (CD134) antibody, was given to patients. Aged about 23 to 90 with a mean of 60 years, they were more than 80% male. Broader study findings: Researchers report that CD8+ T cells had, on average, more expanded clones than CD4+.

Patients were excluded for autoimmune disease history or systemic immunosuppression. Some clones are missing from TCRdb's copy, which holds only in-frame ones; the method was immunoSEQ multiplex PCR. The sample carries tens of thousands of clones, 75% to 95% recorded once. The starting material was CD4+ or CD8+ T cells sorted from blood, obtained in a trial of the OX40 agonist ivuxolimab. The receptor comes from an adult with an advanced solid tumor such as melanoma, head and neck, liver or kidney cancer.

The CDR3 nucleotides are TGTGCCAGCAGCTTATTCAATTGGGGGACCCAGTACTTC. It specifies CASSLFNWGTQYF. This chain connects TRBV7-2 to TRBJ2-5; D is ambiguous. The CDR3 consists of 13 residues. Trimming took off 2 bases at V and 7 bases at J, with 11 bases between the two ends. The germline V gene encodes CDR1 SGHTA and CDR2 FQGNSA.